This TCR beta chain came from a study of cytomegalovirus exposure and HLA in healthy donors. Both 60 Vbeta primers and 13 Jbeta primers went into the PCR. The data were produced by immunoSEQ multiplex PCR, yet TCRdb's version contains in-frame clones alone and is incomplete. The sample has under 55,000 clones, around three quarters seen once. Germline CDR1 and CDR2: SGHRS and YFSETQ. The V and J ends lost 1 base and 4 bases respectively, with 8 bases between them. The CDR3 is 13 amino acids. The sequence was obtained from a man aged 25 to 40 in good health and CMV-seropositive. Input material: PBMCs. The rearrangement uses TRBV5-1 and TRBJ2-5; D is unresolved. CDR3 residues: CASSLLTTETQYF. CDR3 bases: TGCGCCAGCAGCTTGTTAACTACAGAGACCCAGTACTTC.